This T cell receptor beta chain appears in the sequencing data of a study of blood T cell repertoires in COVID-19. Overall study context: The study drew acute and convalescent COVID-19 samples from the United States, Italy and Spain. T cells, B-cell-depleted T cells, or PBMCs provided the cDNA or gDNA that served as material.

Original handling: Reference gene primer amplification gave nucleated cell count estimates. Data came from immunoSEQ multiplex PCR; TCRdb stores just in-frame clones and leaves some out. Clone size and the V and J calls come from that table; the DNA yielded D and trimming. Found here are about 230,000 clones, around 84% of them singletons; the top ten hold 0.85% to 1%. The germline V and J ends were trimmed by 0 bases and 1 base, with 10 bases remaining between them. The CDR3 loop spans 16 amino acids. Germline V gene lookup returns CDR1 SGDLS and CDR2 YYNGEE. The TCR originated in a man aged 35-49 years with acute or convalescent COVID-19. The chain is built from TRBV9 and TRBJ2-2; possible D gene TRBD1, 5 bases. The sample taken for sequencing was peripheral blood. The CDR3 loop reads CASSVGRGKNTGELFF. The CDR3 DNA reads as TGTGCCAGCAGCGTAGGAAGGGGAAAGAACACCGGGGAGCTGTTTTTT. The full variable domain, completed using reference TRBV9 and TRBJ2-2, is DSGVTQTPKHLITATGQRVTLRCSPRSGDLSVYWYQQSLDQGLQFLIQYYNGEERAKGNILERFSAQQFPDLHSELNLSSLELGDSALYFCASSVGRGKNTGELFFGEGSRLTVL.